A single T cell receptor (beta chain) is shown here with its context. Its antigen is currently unknown. This CDR3 contains 14 residues. Looked up from germline, CDR1 is SGHRS and CDR2 is YFSETQ. V shed 5 bases and J shed 0 bases, with 8 bases lying between them. This record comes from a study of shared clonotypes between healthy human individuals. Assay execution proceeded at the deep level. The assay was immunoSEQ multiplex PCR, and TCRdb's table has in-frame clones only and misses some. This sample carries roughly 640,000 clones, more than 95% of them seen once, and the ten largest clones take 0.057%. Study conclusions and caveats: What rarefaction showed was incomplete sorted-subset sequencing despite large depth.

J is TRBJ2-2 and V is TRBV5-1; D possibly corresponds to TRBD2 (5 bases). The specimen was naive CD4+ T cells sorted from blood. Indicated subset: CD45RA+ positively selected. The sequence was collected from a woman in her thirties in good health. The CDR3 sequence is CASRSGTNTGELFF. DNA for the CDR3: TGCGCCAGCAGAAGCGGAACGAACACCGGGGAGCTGTTTTTT.